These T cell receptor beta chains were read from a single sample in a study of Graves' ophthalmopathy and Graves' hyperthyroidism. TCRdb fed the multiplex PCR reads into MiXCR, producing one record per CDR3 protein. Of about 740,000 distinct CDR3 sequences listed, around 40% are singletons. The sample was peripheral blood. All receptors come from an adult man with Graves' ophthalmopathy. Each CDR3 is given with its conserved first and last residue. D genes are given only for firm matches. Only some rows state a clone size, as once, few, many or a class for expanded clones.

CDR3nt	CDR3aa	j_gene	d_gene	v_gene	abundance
TGTGCCAGCAGTCCGCCGGGACAGGGGGGAACTGAAGCTTTCTTT	CASSPPGQGGTEAFF	TRBJ1-1	TRBD1	TRBV12-3/TRBV12-4	few
TGTGCCAGCAGCGAACAGGGTGGCGGCTATGGCTACACCTTC	CASSEQGGGYGYTF	TRBJ1-2	NA	TRBV7-3	NA
TGTGCCAGCAGCGTAGACCAGGGACTAGCTTACGTCCTGACTTTC	CASSVDQGLAYVLTF	TRBJ2-6	TRBD2	TRBV2	NA
TGTGCCAGCAGTGCTAGAGGTGGGGAGTACCAAGAGACCCAGTACTTC	CASSARGGEYQETQYF	TRBJ2-5	NA	TRBV25-1	NA
TGCAGCGTTGGACAGGCGCAAGAGCAGTACTTC	CSVGQAQEQYF	TRBJ2-7	NA	TRBV29-1	few
TGTGCCAGCAGCCGGGGACAAAATCAGCCCCAGCATTTT	CASSRGQNQPQHF	TRBJ1-5	NA	TRBV7-9	many
TGTGCCAGCATCCAAGGAGGGGCGGAGACCCAGTACTTC	CASIQGGAETQYF	TRBJ2-5	NA	TRBV7-2	NA
TGTGCCAGCAGCTTTCGAGACAGAGCTGGCTACACCTTC	CASSFRDRAGYTF	TRBJ1-2	NA	TRBV7-9	many
TGCAGTGCTAGTTACAGGCTACGCAGTGAAGAGCAGTACTTC	CSASYRLRSEEQYF	TRBJ2-7	NA	TRBV20-1	NA
TGCAGCGTTGAACAGGGGGGCGAAACTGAAGCTTTC	CSVEQGGETEAF	TRBJ2-6	NA	TRBV29-1	NA
TGTGCCAGCAGCAAGGGGAGTCAGGGTGAAAAACTGTTTTTT	CASSKGSQGEKLFF	TRBJ1-4	NA	TRBV7-9	NA
TGTGCCAGCAGCGGGATAGGCACAGATACGCAGTATTTT	CASSGIGTDTQYF	TRBJ2-3	NA	TRBV11-2	NA
TGCAGTGCTAGACGACGTTTACTAGGAGGGGAGACCCAGTACTTC	CSARRRLLGGETQYF	TRBJ2-5	NA	TRBV20-1	many
TGCAGCGTCAACCGGGACATTGATCCTACTGAAAAACTGTTTTTT	CSVNRDIDPTEKLFF	TRBJ1-4	NA	TRBV29-1	many
TGTGCCAGCTGGGGACTAGCGGGAGACGACTCCTACGAGCAGTACTTC	CASWGLAGDDSYEQYF	TRBJ2-7	TRBD2	TRBV10-3	once
TGTGCCAGCAGCCATGTAATGAACACTGAAGCTTTCTTT	CASSHVMNTEAFF	TRBJ1-1	NA	TRBV3-1	many
TGTGCCAGCAGCTTGGCAGAGACAGCACCGAATTCACCCCTCCACTTT	CASSLAETAPNSPLHF	TRBJ1-6	NA	TRBV5-8	NA
TGTGCCAGCAGTTACCGTCTGCTAATCGGGTCGGGGTACGAGCAGTACTTC	CASSYRLLIGSGYEQYF	TRBJ2-7	NA	TRBV10-3	NA
TGTGCCAGCACGACAGGAAAGAACACTGAAGCTTTCTTT	CASTTGKNTEAFF	TRBJ1-1	NA	TRBV2	many
TGTGCCAGCAGCGCATCCTTAGAAGCTTTCTTT	CASSASLEAFF	TRBJ1-1	NA	TRBV7-2	few
TGTGCCAGCAGTTACCACAAGACCAGGGGGCAGATGGGTGGCTACACCTTC	CASSYHKTRGQMGGYTF	TRBJ1-2	TRBD1	TRBV6-5	NA
TGTGCCAGCATCGGGGGGGACAGGCCCCACTCTGGGGCCAACGTCCTGACTTTC	CASIGGDRPHSGANVLTF	TRBJ2-6	NA	TRBV9	NA
TGTGCCAGCACCGCACCGGGACAGGGAGCATTAGGCACTGAAGCTTTCTTT	CASTAPGQGALGTEAFF	TRBJ1-1	TRBD1	TRBV7-2	many
TGTGCCAGCAGCTCCCGGGACTCCAATTCACTCCTCCACTTT	CASSSRDSNSLLHF	TRBJ1-6	NA	TRBV9	NA
TGTGCCAGCAGCGTAGGGTCAGGTGAGACCCAGTACTTC	CASSVGSGETQYF	TRBJ2-5	NA	TRBV9	NA
TGTGCCAGCAGCCAAGATAAGCTTCAGCCCCAGCATTTT	CASSQDKLQPQHF	TRBJ1-5	NA	TRBV9	once
TGTGCCAGCAGTCCCATAAGCTCCTACGAGCAGTACTTC	CASSPISSYEQYF	TRBJ2-7	NA	TRBV10-3	NA
TGTGCCAGCAGTTCGCCGAGGGGGAACACTGAAGCTTTCTTT	CASSSPRGNTEAFF	TRBJ1-1	NA	TRBV7-9	NA
TGTGCCAGCAGCCGGGATTTGGGGACTGAAGCTTTCTTT	CASSRDLGTEAFF	TRBJ1-1	NA	TRBV14	NA
TGTGCCACCAGTGACTCCGACGGCTACGAGCAGTACTTC	CATSDSDGYEQYF	TRBJ2-7	NA	TRBV24-1	many
TGTGCCAGCAGCTTCCAGACAGGGGGTACCTCTGTCTTT	CASSFQTGGTSVF	TRBJ1-1	TRBD1	TRBV7-2	NA
TGTGCCAGCAGCGGCGGCCAGGGGGCGGGCGGGGAGCTGTTTTTT	CASSGGQGAGGELFF	TRBJ2-2	TRBD1	TRBV7-9	NA
TGCAGTGCTAGAGCCCTCGGACAGTTCATGAACACTGAAGCTTTCTTT	CSARALGQFMNTEAFF	TRBJ1-1	NA	TRBV20-1	NA
TGTGCCAGCTCTCCCCAGGGGACGGGCAATCAGCCCCAGCATTTT	CASSPQGTGNQPQHF	TRBJ1-5	NA	TRBV24-1	NA
TGCAGCGTTAGGGACGGGACTAGCGTTGCCTACGAGCAGTACTTC	CSVRDGTSVAYEQYF	TRBJ2-7	TRBD2	TRBV29-1	NA
TGTGCCAGCAGTGAAGGGCTCACTCTTGGAGAGACCCAGTACTTC	CASSEGLTLGETQYF	TRBJ2-5	NA	TRBV25-1	many
TGTGCCACCTTTACTCGGGGGAACACTGAAGCTTTCTTT	CATFTRGNTEAFF	TRBJ1-1	NA	TRBV24-1	NA